This T cell receptor (beta chain) emerged from a study of monozygotic twins with inflammatory bowel disease. This CDR3 region has 16 residues. CDR1 LGHNA and CDR2 YSLEER come from the germline V gene. TCRdb reanalyzed the 5' RACE reads and collapses them to one entry per CDR3 protein, without DNA. The sample totals 150,000 to 200,000 distinct CDR3 sequences. The sample taken for sequencing was blood. The chain uses TRBV4-3 and TRBJ2-7; TCRdb selects TRBD2, and the lack of DNA leaves this call unchecked. The source of this sequence is a human donor with ulcerative colitis or Crohn's disease, or a healthy co-twin of an affected twin (not recorded which). CDR3: CASSRASGRRGYEQYF.